The clone carrying this T cell receptor beta chain has ten or more counts. Its antigen is still unknown. The CDR3 extends over 13 amino acids. The ends were cut back, 1 base at V and 1 base at J, with 4 bases in the middle. Per germline, CDR1 SEHNR and CDR2 FQNEAQ (reference sequence). The data originate from a study of T cell repertoires in cytomegalovirus infection. The wider study: Public TCR beta signatures provided an indication of both CMV infection and a matching HLA type. General study points: CMV-specific HLA-C-restricted TCR beta clonotypes dominated the ex vivo response.

TCRdb processed the reads anew with MiXCR; each CDR3 protein has one entry. The sample includes about 68,000 distinct CDR3 sequences, approximately 24% of them seen just once. Sequenced material: PBMCs, sequenced either directly or after in vitro stimulation (not recorded which). V and J are TRBV7-9 and TRBJ1-1, with D unclear. This sequence originates from a human donor in good health (CMV status not recorded). Some clones in this sample may be carry-over from other donors' samples. In nucleotides, the CDR3 is TGTGCCAGCAGCTTAGAGGGGAACACTGAAGCTTTCTTT. Amino acid sequence: CASSLEGNTEAFF.